This entry lists 24 T cell receptor beta chains sequenced from one sample in a study of shared clonotypes between healthy human individuals. The assay was immunoSEQ multiplex PCR, and TCRdb's table has in-frame clones only and misses some. The table includes more than 450,000 clones, around 79% detected once. The sequenced material came from PBMCs. The receptors originated from a woman in her 40s in good health. Some clones in this sample may be carry-over from other donors' samples.

The chain links TRBV15 to TRBJ1-2; 7 bases agree with TRBD1. The length of the CDR3 is 14 residues. The V segment lost 5 bases and the J segment 7 bases; nucleotides outside the gene matches: 10. Germline V gene data show CDR1 as LNHNV and CDR2 as YYDKDF (reference sequence). CDR3 bases: TGTGCCACCAGCCCCCAGCAGGGGGTTATTGGCTACACCTTC. Translated: CATSPQQGVIGYTF.

In the case of this clone: Other DNA sequences within the sample encode an identical CDR3. V is TRBV5-4 and J is TRBJ2-3; 14 bases are shared with TRBD2. The CDR3 has 16 residues. Germline assignment: CDR1 SGHNT and CDR2 YYREEE (reference sequence). Trimming took 3 bases from V and 3 from J; bases not matched to a gene: 3. For the CDR3, the DNA is TGTGCCAGCAGCTCGGGACTAGCGGGAGCTACAGATACGCAGTATTTT. Its translation is CASSSGLAGATDTQYF.

This chain connects TRBV5-5 to TRBJ1-2; the D gene is possibly TRBD1 (5 bases). V lost 0 bases, J lost 7 bases, and 13 bases lay in between. The CDR3 totals 14 residues. Germline V gene sequence: CDR1 SGHKS, CDR2 YYEKEE (reference sequence). CDR3 sequence (DNA): TGTGCCAGCAGCTTGGAGGGGTTTGGTAGTGGCTACACCTTC. Translation: CASSLEGFGSGYTF.

This sequence joins TRBV19 and TRBJ2-5, with D possibly called TRBD1 or TRBD2 (6 bases each). The germline gives CDR1 LNHDA, CDR2 SQIVND (reference sequence). The CDR3 loop spans 13 amino acids. V was trimmed by 6 bases and J by 4 bases, leaving 12 bases between them. CDR3 loop: CASRVPGAETQYF. CDR3 bases: TGTGCCAGTAGGGTGCCGGGGGCAGAGACCCAGTACTTC.

This chain links TRBV5-1 with TRBJ1-1; tentative D call: TRBD1 (5 bases). Trimming stripped 0 bases from V and 8 bases from J, with 17 bases between. Germline V CDR1 and CDR2: SGHRS, YFSETQ. The length of the CDR3 is 15 residues. The CDR3 region has the DNA TGCGCCAGCAGCTTGGTTCCCGGGCAGGGTGAAGAAGCTTTCTTT. Residues: CASSLVPGQGEEAFF. The variable domain in full, completed from reference TRBV5-1 and TRBJ1-1, reads KAGVTQTPRYLIKTRGQQVTLSCSPISGHRSVSWYQQTPGQGLQFLFEYFSETQRNKGNFPGRFSGRQFSNSRSEMNVSTLELGDSALYLCASSLVPGQGEEAFFGQGTRLTVV.

This clone was seen once. The chain links TRBV9 to TRBJ2-3; the D is unclear. This CDR3 is built from 15 residues. V lost 0 bases, J lost 0 bases, and 8 bases lay in between. CDR1 and CDR2 (germline): SGDLS, YYNGEE. In DNA form, the CDR3 reads TGTGCCAGCAGCGTAGAGAAATCTAGCACAGATACGCAGTATTTT. Translation gives CASSVEKSSTDTQYF. Looking up the rest from reference TRBV9 and TRBJ2-3 gives the full variable domain: DSGVTQTPKHLITATGQRVTLRCSPRSGDLSVYWYQQSLDQGLQFLIQYYNGEERAKGNILERFSAQQFPDLHSELNLSSLELGDSALYFCASSVEKSSTDTQYFGPGTRLTVL.

The chain employs TRBV28 and TRBJ1-2, with D hard to call. CDR1 and CDR2 (germline): MDHEN, SYDVKM. The CDR3 spans 13 residues. The V and J ends lost 3 bases and 8 bases respectively, with 13 bases between them. The CDR3 sequence: CASSLTPSEGYTF. CDR3 DNA: TGTGCCAGCAGTTTGACACCTTCTGAGGGCTACACCTTC.

This sequence joins TRBV2 and TRBJ1-1, with D maybe TRBD1 (5 bases). CDR1 is SNHLY and CDR2 is FYNNEI in the germline V gene. The length of the CDR3 is 13 residues. V shed 4 bases and J shed 4 bases, with 10 bases lying between them. CDR3 sequence reads: CASSVEGSTEAFF. The CDR3 nucleotides read TGTGCCAGCAGTGTGGAGGGGTCCACTGAAGCTTTCTTT.

The rearrangement uses TRBV5-6 and TRBJ1-5; tentative D call: TRBD1 (5 bases). CDR1 SGHDT and CDR2 YYEEEE come from the germline V gene. The CDR3 contains 19 residues. Trimming cost V 1 base and J 0 bases, with 20 bases left between them. This CDR3 reads CASSLMQGGSIYSNQPQHF. The DNA of the CDR3 is TGTGCCAGCAGCTTGATGCAGGGTGGGAGTATTTATAGCAATCAGCCCCAGCATTTT.

CDR3 residues: CAISEGTGTSEQYF. The CDR3 nucleotides are TGTGCCATCAGTGAGGGAACAGGGACGAGTGAGCAGTACTTC. V gene TRBV10-3 combines with J gene TRBJ2-7, with a tentative D call TRBD1 (6 bases). Germline V gives CDR1 ENHRY, CDR2 SYGVKD. This CDR3 region has 14 residues. Trimming removed 2 bases from V and 7 bases from J, with 15 bases in between.

Here the CDR3 reads CASSDDRADSNQPQHF. The CDR3 nucleotides are TGTGCCAGCAGTGACGACAGGGCGGATAGCAATCAGCCCCAGCATTTT. This chain joins TRBV25-1 and TRBJ1-5; TRBD1 matches 7 bases. The CDR3 loop spans 16 amino acids. Germline V CDR1 and CDR2: MGHDK, SYGVNS. V was pared by 3 bases and J by 0 bases, with 5 bases of the junction left unmatched.

The chain uses TRBV9 and TRBJ2-1, with D possibly being TRBD1 (5 bases). The CDR3 is made up of 14 amino acids. Per germline, CDR1 SGDLS and CDR2 YYNGEE. The germline V and J ends were trimmed by 4 bases and 4 bases, with 12 bases remaining between them. CDR3 in amino acids: CASSPTGLYNEQFF. CDR3 DNA: TGTGCCAGCAGCCCCACAGGCCTATACAATGAGCAGTTCTTC.

This chain links TRBV19 with TRBJ1-5, with 7 bases identical to TRBD1. Trimming cost V 5 bases and J 4 bases; bases outside gene matches: 5. CDR3 length equals 14 residues. Germline assignment: CDR1 LNHDA and CDR2 SQIVND (reference sequence). The CDR3 region is CASSAGQPNQPQHF. The CDR3 DNA sequence: TGTGCCAGTAGTGCGGGACAGCCAAATCAGCCCCAGCATTTT.

The chain combines TRBV28 with TRBJ1-1; no reliable D call. This CDR3 comprises 14 residues. The germline V gene has CDR1 MDHEN and CDR2 SYDVKM. The V and J ends lost 4 bases and 0 bases respectively, with 9 bases between them. The CDR3 loop is CASSSPGMNTEAFF. The CDR3 region has the DNA TGTGCCAGCAGTTCACCGGGAATGAACACTGAAGCTTTCTTT.

This clone was found a few times. V gene TRBV20-1 combines with J gene TRBJ1-2; D is possibly TRBD1 (5 bases). The CDR3 covers 11 residues. Trimming stripped 0 bases from V and 8 bases from J, with 7 bases between. CDR1 DFQATT and CDR2 SNEGSKA come from the germline V gene (reference sequence). CDR3 sequence reads: CSARDRQGYTF. In nucleotides, the CDR3 is TGCAGTGCTAGAGATCGACAGGGCTACACCTTC.

The chain recombines TRBV27 with TRBJ1-5; 7 nucleotides align to TRBD1. CDR1 and CDR2 from the germline V gene are MNHEY and SMNVEV (reference sequence). J lost 1 base, V lost 6 bases, and 6 bases had no gene match. CDR3 size: 15 residues. The CDR3 loop reads CASSPAGQSNQPQHF. The CDR3 DNA reads TGTGCCAGCAGCCCGGCGGGACAGAGCAATCAGCCCCAGCATTTT.

The rearrangement joins TRBV6-1 to TRBJ1-1, with 10 bases fitting TRBD1. Trimming took 1 base from V and 7 from J; bases not matched to a gene: 6. CDR1 is MNHNS and CDR2 is SASEGT in the germline V gene. The CDR3 contains 15 residues. The CDR3 DNA sequence: TGTGCCAGCAGTGAAGAGGGACAGGGGTACATTGAAGCTTTCTTT. Encoded protein: CASSEEGQGYIEAFF.

This chain links TRBV2 with TRBJ1-4, with a possible D match to TRBD1 (5 bases). Trimming shortened V by 11 bases and J by 7 bases, and 20 bases separated the two germline ends. Germline CDR1 is SNHLY and CDR2 is FYNNEI. The CDR3 length is 14 residues. The CDR3 DNA reads TGTGCCTCCCAGCGGAGGGGAGGGTCTGAAAAACTGTTTTTT. Translated: CASQRRGGSEKLFF.

On this clone: Other DNA sequences in this sample translate to the same CDR3. The chain uses TRBV25-1 and TRBJ1-5; D gene ambiguous. In germline, CDR1 is MGHDK, CDR2 SYGVNS. Trimming removed 2 bases from V and 6 bases from J, with 5 bases in between. The CDR3 has 12 residues. CDR3 nucleotide sequence: TGTGCCAGCAGTGAAGGGGTTCAGCCCCAGCATTTT. Translation: CASSEGVQPQHF.

The V call is TRBV2, the J call TRBJ2-6; no clear D. With 4 bases removed from V and 0 bases from J, the gap between germline ends came to 10 bases. The CDR3 has 16 amino acids. Germline-derived CDR1 and CDR2 are SNHLY and FYNNEI. CDR3 protein: CASSGDTASGANVLTF. The CDR3 DNA is TGTGCCAGCAGTGGAGACACCGCCTCTGGGGCCAACGTCCTGACTTTC.

This clone appeared once. The chain joins TRBV29-1 to TRBJ2-5, with D perhaps TRBD1 or TRBD2 (5 bases each). The V gene lost 3 bases and the J gene lost 5 bases, with 13 bases spanning the gap. The CDR3 sequence is 13 residues long. Germline assignment: CDR1 SQVTM and CDR2 ANQGSEA. The CDR3: CSVEDPGAETQYF. CDR3 coding DNA: TGCAGCGTTGAGGACCCCGGGGCGGAGACCCAGTACTTC. The whole variable domain, remainder taken from reference TRBV29-1 and TRBJ2-5, is SAVISQKPSRDICQRGTSLTIQCQVDSQVTMMFWYRQQPGQSLTLIATANQGSEATYESGFVIDKFPISRPNLTFSTLTVSNMSPEDSSIYLCSVEDPGAETQYFGPGTRLLVL.

V usage is TRBV4-3 and J usage is TRBJ2-1, with 7 bases aligning to TRBD2. CDR3 length: 17 residues. The germline CDR1 and CDR2 sequences are LGHNA and YSLEER. V dropped 1 base and J dropped 6; count of bases not matched to a gene: 12. The CDR3 here is CASSQVFRKGGPNEQFF. The CDR3 bases are TGCGCCAGCAGCCAAGTTTTTAGGAAGGGAGGGCCCAATGAGCAGTTCTTC.

The V gene is TRBV19, the J gene TRBJ1-1; 10 bases align to TRBD1. The V gene's germline CDR1 is LNHDA and CDR2 SQIVND (reference sequence). The junction had 6 bases not matched to a gene; V was cut back by 1 base and J by 1 base. CDR3 length: 17 amino acids. The CDR3, as DNA: TGTGCCAGTAGTATAGGTCCGGGACAGGGGCGGAACACTGAAGCTTTCTTT. It yields the protein CASSIGPGQGRNTEAFF.

The chain has TRBV6-5 and TRBJ2-5, with 8 bases fitting TRBD1. The CDR3 consists of 16 residues. The V gene's germline CDR1 is MNHEY and CDR2 SVGAGI. V gave up 2 bases and J gave up 4 bases; unmatched junction bases: 9. CDR3 in amino acids: CASSYLGQVLSETQYF. The CDR3 bases are TGTGCCAGCAGTTACCTGGGACAGGTCTTATCAGAGACCCAGTACTTC.